This TCR beta chain was retrieved from a study of T cells after yellow fever vaccination. TCRdb independently ran MiXCR on the 5' RACE reads; one entry per CDR3 protein. The sample holds some 300,000 distinct CDR3 sequences, around 9.3% seen once. There are a few counts of this clonotype. Germline CDR1 and CDR2: SGHRS and YFSETQ. V was shortened by 5 bases and J by 0 bases, with 12 bases between the two germline ends. This CDR3 has 15 residues. The TCR comes from a man younger than 35 who received the YFV17D yellow fever vaccine. This rearrangement joins TRBV5-1 to TRBJ2-1, with D possibly matching TRBD1 (5 bases). Sequenced material: CD4+ T cells sorted from PBMCs, taken 5 days after the yellow fever booster vaccination. CDR3 nucleotide sequence: TGCGCCAGCAGAACTACAGGCAGCTCCTACAATGAGCAGTTCTTC. It codes for CASRTTGSSYNEQFF.